This T cell receptor beta chain was captured by sequencing in a study of OX40 agonist ivuxolimab in advanced cancers. General notes on the study: Ivuxolimab was an agonistic, fully human IgG2 monoclonal antibody directed against OX40 (CD134), a costimulatory receptor. Patients were allowed to have had prior anti-PD-1, anti-PD-L1 or anti-CTLA-4 therapy, and approximately 41% of the dose-escalation patients had previously received checkpoint inhibitors. The monotherapy dose-escalation portion (N of about 52 patients) of the phase I ivuxolimab trial is reported in the paper. In the dose-escalation cohort, 82.7% of patients were male, and the mean age was approximately 64 years, with a range of about 23 to 90. Intravenous ivuxolimab was administered to patients every 2 weeks at six dose levels: 0.01, 0.1, 0.3, 1.5, 3 and 10 mg/kg. Partial responses were achieved by three dose-escalation patients, of whom one had hepatocellular carcinoma and two had cutaneous melanoma. Among the roughly 50 dose-escalation patients, about 20 had hepatocellular carcinoma, approximately 15 melanoma, 9 renal cell carcinoma and 9 head and neck cancer. Peripheral TCRbeta sequencing aimed to test whether ivuxolimab altered TCR sequence diversity and caused clonal T-cell expansion. General findings and caveats noted by the study authors: At doses of 0.1 to 3.0 mg/kg, clonal expansion of both CD4+ and CD8+ blood T cells was observed from baseline to week 6. Partial responders in the 0.1-3.0 mg/kg groups had among the lowest normalized peripheral clonal expansion, especially among CD8+ T cells. On average, CD8+ T cells showed more expanded clones than CD4+ T cells after ivuxolimab. Low levels of normalized T-cell clonal expansion were also shown by some nonresponding patients. Antigen specificity was not determined for the clonally expanded peripheral T cells.

Comment on this clone: There is no known antigen for this receptor. No base quality information exists; no much larger clone differs at one position.

Based on the germline V gene (reference sequence), the CDR1 and CDR2 sequences are LNHNV and YYDKDF. The CDR3 sequence holds 14 residues, the cysteine and phenylalanine included. Kept here is only the CDR3 DNA, which spans 42 bases and is read in frame from base 1. V lost 0 bases and J lost 6 bases; the stretch between them is 11 bases long. Genomic DNA was isolated from the sorted cells so that the TCRbeta CDR3 region could be sequenced. The immunoSEQ Assay was used to sequence the TCRbeta CDR3 regions. TCRdb carries this immuneACCESS record with in-frame sequences only. Its versions omit some clonotypes, under half of them owing to an unresolved V gene in the studies checked, with the rest unexplained. The sample contains nearly 50,000 clones, approximately 91% of them found a single time. The ten largest account for about 7% of the sample. Patients with a history of autoimmune disease or receiving systemic immunosuppression were excluded from the trial. Peripheral blood for TCR sequencing was drawn from every dose cohort at baseline, at cycle 4 day 1 and at cycle 7 day 1. Samples came from an open-label, multicenter, first-in-human phase I dose-escalation trial of ivuxolimab. Adults with locally advanced or metastatic melanoma, renal cell, hepatocellular, or head and neck squamous cell carcinoma were enrolled in the trial. Before TCR sequencing, CD4+ T cells and CD8+ T cells from peripheral blood were sorted into separate populations.

The sequencing here drew on CD4+ or CD8+ T cells sorted from blood, taken in a trial of the OX40 agonist ivuxolimab. The V and J segments used are TRBV15 and TRBJ1-2, with the D gene too uncertain to name. The TCR was taken from an adult with an advanced solid tumor such as melanoma, head and neck, liver or kidney cancer. The nucleotide sequence is TGTGCCACCAGCAGAGAATGGGGAGTTCATGGCTACACCTTC. It translates to CATSREWGVHGYTF.